The clone carrying this T cell receptor beta chain occurred many times. Its antigen remains unknown. The sample originates from a study of CD8 T cells in ankylosing spondylitis. Whole-study results and caveats: Blood from ankylosing spondylitis patients appeared to carry a characteristic roughly 8-variant TCR beta motif. Clones linked to the disease showed a CD8+ phenotype. They occurred at relatively low frequencies in peripheral blood. There were earlier reports of some motif variants in reactive arthritis synovial fluid and blood. The study looked at matched synovial fluid samples from ankylosing spondylitis patients. Disease-linked clones were reported to be significantly enriched there.

Per germline, CDR1 SGHRS and CDR2 YFSETQ. The CDR3 length is 13 residues. Trimming at V came to 4 bases and at J to 5 bases, leaving 3 bases not matched to a gene. TCRdb used MiXCR to reprocess the 5' RACE reads, holding one entry per CDR3 protein. The sample holds approximately 520,000 distinct CDR3 sequences, about 5.2% seen once. Sequenced material: blood, either unsorted or a sorted T cell fraction (not recorded which). The rearrangement links TRBV5-1 to TRBJ2-1; 7 bases map to TRBD1. The sequence was collected from a male donor with ankylosing spondylitis. The CDR3 sequence is CASSRDRHNEQFF. CDR3 sequence (DNA): TGCGCCAGCAGCCGGGACAGACACAATGAGCAGTTCTTC.